The 31 T cell receptor beta chains below all came from one sample that was sequenced in a study of T-cell memory formation after mild COVID-19. TCRdb called the 5' RACE reads again in MiXCR, with one record for every CDR3 protein. The sample shows about 400,000 distinct CDR3 sequences, 20% to 30% of them seen only once. Material: PBMCs or a T cell subset sorted from them (not recorded which). Every receptor here comes from an adult woman who had mild COVID-19 (a few samples of this study predate the infection). Cell type and time point are not known.

This clonotype appeared a few times. V gene TRBV21-1 combines with J gene TRBJ2-2; the tabulated D call, TRBD2, remains unverified against the DNA. TRBV21-1 is listed as a pseudogene. The CDR3 spans 21 residues. The CDR3 spells CASVLNFGLAGGSRFTGELFF. Here the CDR3 DNA reads TGTGCCAGCGTATTGAACTTCGGACTAGCGGGAGGATCTCGGTTCACCGGGGAGCTGTTTTTT.

The chain recombines TRBV6-5 with TRBJ1-6; 10 bases are a match to TRBD1. The CDR3 contains 14 residues. The V segment lost 7 bases and the J segment 10 bases; nucleotides outside the gene matches: 7. Germline V gives CDR1 MNHEY, CDR2 SVGAGI. The CDR3 DNA is TGTGCCAGCACCAAGGGACAGGGGAACTCACCCCTCCACTTT. This codes for CASTKGQGNSPLHF.

This chain links TRBV10-3 with TRBJ2-7; D may be TRBD2 (5 bases). With 10 bases removed from V and 2 bases from J, the gap between germline ends came to 18 bases. Germline assignment: CDR1 ENHRY and CDR2 SYGVKD. The CDR3 runs 14 residues. CDR3 sequence reads: CASRFGPEAYEQYF. CDR3 sequence (DNA): TGTGCCAGTCGGTTTGGTCCGGAGGCCTACGAGCAGTACTTC.

This clonotype was detected only a few times. CDR3 residues: CASSQDPAASLSYNEQFF. The CDR3, as DNA: TGCGCCAGCAGCCAAGATCCCGCAGCTAGCCTCTCCTACAATGAGCAGTTCTTC. The chain couples TRBV4-1 to TRBJ2-1; the D gene is possibly TRBD2 (5 bases). V was shortened by 0 bases and J by 0 bases, with 15 bases between the two germline ends. Germline V gene sequence: CDR1 MGHRA, CDR2 YSYEKL. The CDR3 loop spans 18 amino acids.

The chain combines TRBV15 with TRBJ1-5; D remains ambiguous. The CDR3 totals 12 residues. Trimming shortened V by 5 bases and J by 3 bases, and 5 bases separated the two germline ends. Germline loops: CDR1 LNHNV, CDR2 YYDKDF (reference sequence). The CDR3 reads CATSGSNQPQHF. DNA for the CDR3: TGTGCCACCAGCGGGTCCAATCAGCCCCAGCATTTT.

This chain's CDR3 is CASSVTALLSSYNEQFF. The CDR3 bases are TGTGCCAGCAGCGTCACCGCACTACTTTCTTCCTACAATGAGCAGTTCTTC. This chain uses TRBV9 with TRBJ2-1; D is unresolved. The V end lost 2 bases, the J end lost 1 base, and 16 bases lay between the germline ends. Germline CDR1 is SGDLS and CDR2 is YYNGEE. The CDR3 has 17 amino acids.

The chain employs TRBV3-1 and TRBJ2-2, with D possibly being TRBD1 (6 bases). V lost 3 bases to trimming and J lost 7 bases, with 15 bases between them. CDR3 length: 15 residues. Germline-derived CDR1 and CDR2 are LGHDT and YNNKEL (reference sequence). CDR3 DNA: TGTGCCAGCAGCCACAGGGGTGCTAACGGCGGGGAGCTGTTTTTT. Protein sequence: CASSHRGANGGELFF. The complete variable domain, with remaining parts taken from reference TRBV3-1 and TRBJ2-2, reads DTAVSQTPKYLVTQMGNDKSIKCEQNLGHDTMYWYKQDSKKFLKIMFSYNNKELIINETVPNRFSPKSPDKAHLNLHINSLELGDSAVYFCASSHRGANGGELFFGEGSRLTVL.

This clonotype was recorded a few times. The chain is built from TRBV7-2 and TRBJ1-2; 9 bases line up with TRBD1. The germline gives CDR1 SGHTA, CDR2 FQGNSA. The CDR3 totals 14 residues. Trimming cost V 5 bases and J 5 bases; bases outside gene matches: 6. The CDR3 nucleotides are TGTGCCAGCAGCCCTGGGACAGGGAAGTATGGCTACACCTTC. This encodes CASSPGTGKYGYTF.

This clonotype was observed a handful of times. V gene TRBV15 combines with J gene TRBJ2-1, with 7 bases fitting TRBD1. The CDR3 has 15 residues. The germline gives CDR1 LNHNV, CDR2 YYDKDF (reference sequence). V was clipped by 1 base and J by 2 bases; unmatched bases: 2. As DNA, the CDR3 is TGTGCCACCAGCAGAGTACAGGGGACCTACAATGAGCAGTTCTTC. It specifies CATSRVQGTYNEQFF.

The V and J genes are TRBV18 and TRBJ2-1; 13 bases are a match to TRBD2. Germline lookup yields CDR1 KGHSH and CDR2 LQKENI. The CDR3 extends over 16 amino acids. Trimming at V came to 6 bases and at J to 6 bases, leaving 8 bases not matched to a gene. The DNA of the CDR3 is TGTGCCAGCTCGCCTATAACTAGCGGGAGGGCCAATGAGCAGTTCTTC. As protein: CASSPITSGRANEQFF.

The CDR3 region has the DNA TGTGCCAGCAGTTTGGGGCTAGGGTGGGACATTCAGTACTTC. It codes for CASSLGLGWDIQYF. The gene calls are TRBV12-3 or TRBV12-4 and TRBJ2-4, with TRBD1 as a possible D gene (5 bases). The CDR3 sequence is 14 residues long. Trimming shortened V by 3 bases and J by 8 bases, and 14 bases separated the two germline ends.

This sequence joins TRBV7-9 and TRBJ2-1; D not certain. In germline, CDR1 is SEHNR, CDR2 FQNEAQ (reference sequence). Trimming removed 5 bases from V and 0 bases from J, with 11 bases in between. The CDR3 spans 15 residues. Here the CDR3 reads CASSAPGSSYNEQFF. CDR3 DNA: TGTGCCAGCAGCGCCCCTGGCAGCTCCTACAATGAGCAGTTCTTC.

This clonotype was observed once. Written as DNA, the CDR3 is TGTGCCAGCAGTTACTCGTTGGGACAGGAGCAGTTCTTC. It specifies CASSYSLGQEQFF. This rearrangement joins TRBV6-6 to TRBJ2-1; 7 nucleotides align to TRBD1. The CDR3 has 13 amino acids. The V gene's germline CDR1 is MNHNY and CDR2 SVGAGI (reference sequence). V lost 0 bases to trimming and J lost 10 bases; unmatched junction nucleotides: 3.

This clonotype was seen a handful of times. The chain is built from TRBV11-2 and TRBJ2-1; the match to TRBD2 covers 9 bases. This CDR3 region has 17 residues. Per germline, CDR1 SGHAT and CDR2 FQNNGV. Losses at the gene ends were 0 bases for V and 7 bases for J; bases not matched to a gene: 10. The CDR3 DNA reads as TGTGCCAGCAGCTTAGATTTCTGGGCTAGCGGGGTTAATGAGCAGTTCTTC. Amino acids: CASSLDFWASGVNEQFF.

This clonotype has only one observation. The junction and the germline gene differ at one end; a read error may be behind it. This chain links TRBV4-1 with TRBJ2-1, with 8 bases matching TRBD2. CDR1 and CDR2 (germline): MGHRA, YSYEKL. CDR3 size: 13 residues. The CDR3 nucleotides read TGCGCCAGCAGCCAAGTGGCGGGGGGCGTCTGGATCTTC. Translating gives CASSQVAGGVWIF.

In its sample, this clonotype was seen a few times. The chain joins TRBV12-3 or TRBV12-4 to TRBJ2-3; the match to TRBD2 covers 7 bases. The CDR3 has 16 residues. V lost 7 bases to trimming and J lost 4 bases; unmatched junction nucleotides: 14. The CDR3, as DNA: TGTGCCAGCACCCCTCAGGTGGGGGGGATTCCAGATACGCAGTATTTT. Translating it yields CASTPQVGGIPDTQYF.

The chain combines TRBV9 with TRBJ1-4; 7 nucleotides agree with TRBD1. The CDR3 is 16 residues long. The germline V gene encodes CDR1 SGDLS and CDR2 YYNGEE. With V trimmed by 2 bases and J by 4 bases, 8 bases remained unmatched. CDR3 sequence: CASSVQPGQLNEKLFF. CDR3 sequence (DNA): TGTGCCAGCAGCGTGCAGCCGGGACAGCTTAATGAAAAACTGTTTTTT.

V gene TRBV12-3 or TRBV12-4 combines with J gene TRBJ1-4, with D perhaps matching TRBD1 (5 bases). This CDR3 has 15 residues. Trimming stripped 2 bases from V and 10 bases from J, with 17 bases between. This chain's CDR3 is CASSLMSPGEPKLFF. The CDR3 DNA is TGTGCCAGCAGTTTAATGTCCCCGGGGGAACCAAAACTGTTTTTT.

This clonotype was counted a few times. The CDR3 loop reads CASSLQGSLQETQYF. The CDR3 nucleotides read TGTGCCAGCAGCCTACAGGGGTCACTGCAAGAGACCCAGTACTTC. The chain joins TRBV7-9 to TRBJ2-5, with 7 bases aligning to TRBD1. This CDR3 spans 15 amino acids. J lost 2 bases, V lost 5 bases, and 8 bases had no gene match. The germline CDR1 and CDR2 sequences are SEHNR and FQNEAQ (reference sequence).

The V gene is TRBV29-1, the J gene TRBJ2-1; D is undetermined. Germline V gives CDR1 SQVTM, CDR2 ANQGSEA. CDR3 length: 14 amino acids. Trimming cost V 7 bases and J 0 bases, with 13 bases left between them. CDR3 nucleotides: TGCAGCGCATTGACGGCGAGCTCCTACAATGAGCAGTTCTTC. Protein product: CSALTASSYNEQFF.

The chain carries TRBV7-3 and TRBJ2-1; TRBD2 agrees at 9 bases. Per the germline V gene, CDR1 is SGHTA and CDR2 is FQGTGA. V dropped 5 bases and J dropped 6; count of bases not matched to a gene: 5. There are 14 residues in the CDR3. The CDR3 sequence is CASSRLAATNEQFF. The DNA of the CDR3 is TGTGCCAGCAGCCGACTAGCGGCAACCAATGAGCAGTTCTTC.

This chain connects TRBV5-6 to TRBJ2-1, with D unclear. The V end was cut by 1 base, the J end by 0 bases, with 26 bases between. The CDR3 has 21 residues. From germline, CDR1 is SGHDT and CDR2 YYEEEE. The CDR3, as DNA: TGTGCCAGCAGCTTGTGGCCTTTGAAGTTTGGAAGACTGAGCTCCTACAATGAGCAGTTCTTC. This codes for CASSLWPLKFGRLSSYNEQFF.

In its sample, this clonotype was seen a few times. The rearrangement links TRBV4-3 to TRBJ2-5; D is ambiguous. This CDR3 contains 13 residues. The germline gives CDR1 LGHNA, CDR2 YSLEER. Trimming cost V 5 bases and J 3 bases, with 10 bases left between them. In DNA, the CDR3 is TGCGCCAGCAGCTCCGTTAGAGAAGAGACCCAGTACTTC. Its protein product is CASSSVREETQYF.

This clonotype has only a few counts. The chain carries TRBV15 and TRBJ1-1; D unclear. The germline V gene has CDR1 LNHNV and CDR2 YYDKDF (reference sequence). This CDR3 comprises 14 residues. Trimming took 0 bases from V and 3 from J, leaving 8 bases between them. CDR3 sequence (DNA): TGTGCCACCAGCAGAGATGCAGGAGACACTGAAGCTTTCTTT. This translates into CATSRDAGDTEAFF.

V gene TRBV6-1 combines with J gene TRBJ1-1; D uncertain. In germline, CDR1 is MNHNS, CDR2 SASEGT. The CDR3 is 14 residues long. V dropped 5 bases and J dropped 11 bases, with 21 bases sitting between them. CDR3 protein: CASSMTRTPPVAFF. The CDR3 DNA reads TGTGCCAGCAGTATGACACGGACCCCCCCCGTGGCTTTCTTT.

This clonotype occurred many times. The chain links TRBV5-5 to TRBJ2-7; D remains unclear. Looked up from germline, CDR1 is SGHKS and CDR2 is YYEKEE (reference sequence). The CDR3 sequence is 14 residues long. V lost 0 bases and J lost 2, with 9 bases in between. This CDR3 is CASSLVATAYEQYF. The DNA of the CDR3 is TGTGCCAGCAGCTTGGTGGCTACCGCCTACGAGCAGTACTTC.

This clonotype was found a few times. The V gene is TRBV5-1, the J gene TRBJ1-6; D ambiguous. Deletions cut 2 bases from V and 7 bases from J, with 10 bases between. The CDR3 runs to 14 residues. Germline lookup yields CDR1 SGHRS and CDR2 YFSETQ. CDR3 sequence reads: CASSFEGFNSPLHF. CDR3 DNA: TGCGCCAGCAGCTTCGAGGGATTCAATTCACCCCTCCACTTT.

The chain combines TRBV3-1 with TRBJ2-5; no reliable D call. V was cut by 4 bases and J by 1 base, with 13 bases left in between. CDR1 LGHDT and CDR2 YNNKEL come from the germline V gene (reference sequence). This CDR3 is 15 amino acids long. CDR3 region: CASSRIRTGQETQYF. The CDR3 DNA reads as TGTGCCAGCAGCCGAATTAGGACGGGCCAAGAGACCCAGTACTTC.

This clonotype was detected a few times. The chain is built from TRBV4-2 and TRBJ2-7; the D gene is possibly TRBD2 (5 bases). Trimming removed 1 base at V and 2 bases at J, with 12 bases between. Germline CDR1 reads LGHNA; CDR2 reads YNFKEQ. The CDR3 runs to 15 residues. CDR3 sequence (DNA): TGTGCCAGCAGCCAAGTGGCTAGCAGGACCTACGAGCAGTACTTC. Translation: CASSQVASRTYEQYF.

The rearrangement links TRBV3-2 to TRBJ1-5. TRBV3-2 corresponds to a pseudogene. This CDR3 is built from 18 residues. The CDR3 region is CASSQELLVKFLNQPQHF. For the CDR3, the DNA is TGTGCCAGCAGCCAAGAGCTACTCGTCAAATTCCTAAATCAGCCCCAGCATTTT.

This clonotype was detected only a few times. The chain recombines TRBV5-5 with TRBJ2-1, with D perhaps matching TRBD1 (6 bases). The ends were cut back, 1 base at V and 8 bases at J, with 10 bases in the middle. The CDR3 runs to 13 residues. Per the germline V gene, CDR1 is SGHKS and CDR2 is YYEKEE (reference sequence). CDR3 sequence (DNA): TGTGCCAGCAGCTTGAGGGGGTACGATGAGCAGTTCTTC. Translated: CASSLRGYDEQFF. The entire variable domain, with the rest obtained from reference TRBV5-5 and TRBJ2-1, is as follows: DAGVTQSPTHLIKTRGQQVTLRCSPISGHKSVSWYQQVLGQGPQFIFQYYEKEERGRGNFPDRFSARQFPNYSSELNVNALLLGDSALYLCASSLRGYDEQFFGPGTRLTVL.